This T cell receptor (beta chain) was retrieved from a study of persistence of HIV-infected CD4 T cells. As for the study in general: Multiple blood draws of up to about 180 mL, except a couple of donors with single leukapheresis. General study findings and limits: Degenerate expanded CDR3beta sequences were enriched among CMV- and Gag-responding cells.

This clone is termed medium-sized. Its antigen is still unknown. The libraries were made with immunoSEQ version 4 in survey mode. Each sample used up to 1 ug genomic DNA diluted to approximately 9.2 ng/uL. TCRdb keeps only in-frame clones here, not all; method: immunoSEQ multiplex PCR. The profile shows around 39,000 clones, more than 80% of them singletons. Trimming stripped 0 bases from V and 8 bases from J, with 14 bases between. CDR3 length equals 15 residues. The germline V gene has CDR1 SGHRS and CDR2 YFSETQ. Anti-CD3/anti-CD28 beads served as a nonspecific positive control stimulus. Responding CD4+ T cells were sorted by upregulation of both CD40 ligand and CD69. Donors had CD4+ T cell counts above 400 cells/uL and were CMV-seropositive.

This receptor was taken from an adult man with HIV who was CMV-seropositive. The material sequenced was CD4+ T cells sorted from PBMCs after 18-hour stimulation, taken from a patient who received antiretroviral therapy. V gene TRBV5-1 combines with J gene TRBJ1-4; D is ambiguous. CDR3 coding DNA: TGCGCCAGCAGCTTGGGGACCGGGGTAGTAGAAAAACTGTTTTTT. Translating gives CASSLGTGVVEKLFF.